This paragraph reports one T cell receptor beta chain. No antigen is known for it. This sample stems from a study of T cells after yellow fever vaccination. Study context: With SMART-Seq v4 Ultra Low Input, the fractions containing low cell numbers were prepared. Findings and limits, study-wide: Post-booster samples contained most primary-vaccination clones (approximately 96% CD4, approximately 88% CD8).

The CDR3 consists of 15 residues. The V segment lost 4 bases and the J segment 4 bases; nucleotides outside the gene matches: 5. Germline V lookup: CDR1 MDHEN, CDR2 SYDVKM. A universal primer site and UMIs were added as TCR cDNA was made by 5'RACE template switching. Via MiXCR, TCRdb re-called the 5' RACE reads, giving one row per CDR3 protein. The repertoire consists of roughly 250,000 distinct CDR3 sequences, with approximately 12% occurring once and the leading ten covering roughly 0.5%. The genes are TRBV28 and TRBJ1-4, with 8 positions matching TRBD1. This sequence was found in a man younger than 40 who received the YFV17D yellow fever vaccine. The starting material was CD4+ T cells sorted from PBMCs, obtained 45 days after the yellow fever booster vaccination. CDR3 protein: CASSSWTGRNEKLFF. As DNA, the CDR3 is TGTGCCAGCAGTTCTTGGACAGGGCGTAATGAAAAACTGTTTTTT.